Included here is one T cell receptor beta chain sequence, with context. Per the original data handling: Amplification with reference gene primers provided the estimates of nucleated cell counts. Data came from immunoSEQ multiplex PCR; TCRdb stores just in-frame clones and leaves some out. That table supplies the V and J calls and clone size; D and trimming were determined from the DNA. Altogether fewer than 90,000 clones are present, around 88% being singletons, with the ten largest covering about 0.51%. These data originate in a study of blood T cell repertoires in COVID-19. Across the whole study: The United States, Italy and Spain supplied acute and convalescent COVID-19 samples.

The CDR3 spans 17 residues. The V end lost 0 bases, the J end lost 4 bases, and 16 bases lay between the germline ends. Germline V gene sequence: CDR1 LNHNV, CDR2 YYDKDF (reference sequence). Sample: peripheral blood. The clonotype was recovered from a man between 60 and 75 years old with acute or convalescent COVID-19. The J gene is TRBJ2-1, the V gene TRBV15; possibly TRBD2 for D (5 bases). CDR3 sequence reads: CATSRDGSENRYNEQFF. CDR3 nucleotide sequence: TGTGCCACCAGCAGAGATGGGAGTGAGAACAGATACAATGAGCAGTTCTTC.